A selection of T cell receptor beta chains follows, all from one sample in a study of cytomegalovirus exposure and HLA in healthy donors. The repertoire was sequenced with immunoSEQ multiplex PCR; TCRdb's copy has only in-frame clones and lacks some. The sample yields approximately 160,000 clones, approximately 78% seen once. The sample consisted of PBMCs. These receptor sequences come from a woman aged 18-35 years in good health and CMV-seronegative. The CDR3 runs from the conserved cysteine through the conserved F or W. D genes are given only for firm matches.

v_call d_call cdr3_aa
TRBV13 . CASSPRDFGNEQFF
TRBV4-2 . CASSQDERPSEAFF
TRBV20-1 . CSARQFTEAFF
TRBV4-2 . CASRAMRGVWDTIYF
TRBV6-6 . CATLVPTTSTRGKLFF
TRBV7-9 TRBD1 CASSLGSGTGVLAYEQYF
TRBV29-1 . CSGDIGGYTF
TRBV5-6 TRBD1 CASSLARGQRNTEAFF
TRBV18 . CASSPDYFDYGYTF
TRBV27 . CASSLSPGSSYEQYF
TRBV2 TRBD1 CASSGQGAIHEQYF
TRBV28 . CASLPGTNEKLFF
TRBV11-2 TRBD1 CASSLAGTGIYEQYF
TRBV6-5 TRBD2 CASSYWTSGRGNEQYF
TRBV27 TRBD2 CASSLGLAGGYNEQFF
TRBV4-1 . CASSQVYYDQETQYF
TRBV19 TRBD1 CASSITGDSGEKLFF
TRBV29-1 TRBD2 CSVGTSGDYNEQFF
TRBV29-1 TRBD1 CSVATDRKYGYTF
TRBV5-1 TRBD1 CASKAGDRASEQYF
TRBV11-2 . CASSRGGEVRTEAFF
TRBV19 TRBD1 CASGRDRVNQPQHF
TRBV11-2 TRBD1 CASSLDGDRVHEQYF
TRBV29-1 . CSVDGGTGIYEQYF
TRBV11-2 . CASSLTQGINEKLFF
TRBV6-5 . CASRDTGSGELFF
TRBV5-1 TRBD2 CASSLDGRATYEQYF
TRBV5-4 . CASSAGLKDTQYF
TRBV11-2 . CASSLEDDRLGGTQYF
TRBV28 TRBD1 CASSLGVGTAQETQYF
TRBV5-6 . CASSLGPEGNEQYF
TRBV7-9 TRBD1 CASSRTGTYNEQFF
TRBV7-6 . CASSFRGSKGDFSGNTIYF
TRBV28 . CASSLNWYTQYF
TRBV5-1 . CASSLGSDHSGNTIYF
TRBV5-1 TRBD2 CASSAVAGPKNEQFF
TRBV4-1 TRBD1 CASSQLYKDRVHF
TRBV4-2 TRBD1 CASSQGTGSSRETQYF
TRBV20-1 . CSASAGNTIYF
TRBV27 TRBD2 CASSLFQTSGISSYNEQFF
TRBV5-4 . CASSPRGATNTEAFF
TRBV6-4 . CASSDYQTTYEQYF
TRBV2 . CASSERLQPYEQYF
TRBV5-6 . CASSLQGSSGNTIYF
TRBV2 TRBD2 CASSRLAGGTYNEQFF
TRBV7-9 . CASSLWPPLVRGTDTQYF
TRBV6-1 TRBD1 CASSADRMGNQPQHF
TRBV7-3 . CASSVSTLSTDTQYF
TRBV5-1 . CASSLLVTADLVNYGYTF
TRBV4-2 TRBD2 CASSQGASGRTDTQYF
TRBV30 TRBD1 CAWREKGTGDNQPQHF
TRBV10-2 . CASSESVGGLTNEKLFF